Detailed here is one TCR beta chain. The clone's antigen remains unknown. It has no much larger one-base neighbor in the sample; base qualities were not kept. The method behind the library was 5' RACE. The reads were generated on an Illumina HiSeq 2500. A second PCR of about 6 to 11 cycles was run with a J-beta primer mix and a sample-barcoded 5' primer. A unique molecular identifier was introduced onto each TCR beta cDNA molecule by a template-switch 5' adaptor carrying 12 random nucleotides. Each sample yielded at least 2.5 million CDR3-containing paired-end reads. The Mint cDNA synthesis kit, primed by a TRBC-specific oligonucleotide, was used to synthesize first-strand cDNA from all RNA. Following uracil-DNA glycosylase treatment, a first 18-cycle PCR with universal primers M1SS and BC2_uni_R was performed on all cDNA. The paper's data handling went like this. For normalization, 1 million high-quality reads were randomly selected from each sample, with every read carrying a distinct molecular identifier. Instead of being binned into consensus sequences, reads that shared molecular identifiers were thrown out. MiTCR, set to a Q25 quality threshold and the strictest error-elimination algorithm, was used for CDR3 identification, clonotype clustering and error correction. A nonparametric unseen species model using Euler transformation provided a lower-bound estimate of total TCR beta diversity. TCRdb ran its own pipeline on the public reads, namely fastp trimming at Q25 and MiXCR clone calling, and kept in-frame beta chains. Rows matching on CDR3 protein sequence are summarized as one entry with the most common DNA and genes. TCRdb's processing, not the study's, gives the V and J calls here. This sample holds about 780,000 distinct CDR3 sequences; about 59% were observed only once. Of the sample, 25% to 35% falls within the top ten clones.

Donors were 39 systemically healthy Caucasian individuals from Russia aged roughly 6 to 100 years. Each donor gave about 10 milliliters of peripheral blood, drawn into EDTA-treated Vacutainer tubes. PBMCs were isolated by Ficoll-Paque density-gradient centrifugation, with at least 6 million obtained per sample. Trizol reagent was used to extract total RNA from the PBMCs, yielding at least 6 micrograms per sample. Naive CD45RAhigh/CD27high T cell percentages were measured by flow cytometry on a PBMC aliquot from every donor. This specimen comes from a study of blood T cells in healthy people across ages (dated by TCRdb to between 2014 and 2016). Study-level background: In model experiments, template switching captured about one uniquely barcoded TCR beta cDNA molecule for every two T cells. Age-related changes in TCR beta repertoire diversity were measured in the study by deep sequencing normalized with unique cDNA molecular identifiers. Donors were grouped into four age groups: young (average approximately 15 years), middle-aged (39), aged (62) and long-lived (approximately 78). To avoid experimental bias, donors of different ages were distributed randomly across sequencing lanes. For two donors (one aged 18 to 29 and one aged 80 or older), the study analyzed two additional independent replicas of 1 million unique cDNA reads from the same blood draw.

On the study overall, not on this receptor specifically: The CMV infection status of donors was not known, potentially confounding age-related changes in expanded clonotypes. There was a strong correlation between observed TCR beta diversity and the percentage of naive T cells measured by flow cytometry. Since profiling was done on bulk unsorted PBMCs, naive and antigen-experienced compartments could not be conclusively compared. Estimates of total diversity based on one million sequenced T cells were considered lower bounds and underestimates. Compared with the aged group, the long-lived group had more naive CD4+ T cells, fewer expanded clones and increased TCR diversity, a pattern suggesting age selection. As age increased, observed TCR beta diversity per million T cells dropped in a roughly linear way, and a significant reduction was already evident by age 40.

Sequencing used blood. This sequence originates from a man aged 30 to 45 in good health.

The DNA sequence is given as TGCAGCGCCGGCCGGGAGGACAATGAGCAGTTCTTC. Translated, this is CSAGREDNEQFF. The chain is encoded by TRBV29-1 joined to TRBJ2-1, with 7 bases matching TRBD2. After removal of 7 bases from V and 5 bases from J, the junction retains 5 bases not matched to a gene. CDR1 and CDR2, looked up from the germline V gene, are SQVTM and ANQGSEA. The CDR3 runs 12 amino acids, cysteine and phenylalanine included. Only the CDR3 part of the read is kept: 36 bases, read in frame from the first base.